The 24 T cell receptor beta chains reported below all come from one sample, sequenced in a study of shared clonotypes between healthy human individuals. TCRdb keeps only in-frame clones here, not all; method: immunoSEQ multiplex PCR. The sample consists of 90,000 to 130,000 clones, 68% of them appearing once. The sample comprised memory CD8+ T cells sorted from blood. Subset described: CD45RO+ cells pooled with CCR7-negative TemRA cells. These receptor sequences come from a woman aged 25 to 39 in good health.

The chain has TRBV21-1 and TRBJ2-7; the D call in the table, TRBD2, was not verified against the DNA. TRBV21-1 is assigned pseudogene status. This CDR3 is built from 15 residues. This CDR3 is CASSPGTSGSYEQYF. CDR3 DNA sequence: TGTGCCAGCAGTCCCGGGACTAGCGGGTCCTACGAGCAGTACTTC.

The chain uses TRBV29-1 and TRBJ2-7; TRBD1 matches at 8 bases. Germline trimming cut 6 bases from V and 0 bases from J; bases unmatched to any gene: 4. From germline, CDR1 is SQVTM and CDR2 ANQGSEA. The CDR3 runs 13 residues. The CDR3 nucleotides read TGCAGCGTGGACAGGGTAGGCTCCTACGAGCAGTACTTC. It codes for CSVDRVGSYEQYF.

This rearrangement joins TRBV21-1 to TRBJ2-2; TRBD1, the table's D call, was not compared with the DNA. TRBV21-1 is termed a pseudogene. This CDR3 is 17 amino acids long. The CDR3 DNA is TGTGCCAGCAGCAGGGGGCGCAGGGTGAGGCGCACCGGGGAGCTGTTTTTT. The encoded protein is CASSRGRRVRRTGELFF.

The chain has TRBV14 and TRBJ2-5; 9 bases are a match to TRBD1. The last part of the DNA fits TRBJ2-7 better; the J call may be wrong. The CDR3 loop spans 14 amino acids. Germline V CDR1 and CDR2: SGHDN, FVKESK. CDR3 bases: TGTGCCAGCAGGGGGGACAGGGAGATTGACGAGCAGTACTTC. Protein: CASRGDREIDEQYF.

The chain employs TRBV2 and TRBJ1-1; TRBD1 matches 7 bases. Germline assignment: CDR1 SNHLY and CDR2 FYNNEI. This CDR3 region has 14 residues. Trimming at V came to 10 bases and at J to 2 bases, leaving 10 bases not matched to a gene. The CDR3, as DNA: TGTGCCACCAGGGGAGGGGGCAGAAACACTGAAGCTTTCTTT. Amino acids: CATRGGGRNTEAFF.

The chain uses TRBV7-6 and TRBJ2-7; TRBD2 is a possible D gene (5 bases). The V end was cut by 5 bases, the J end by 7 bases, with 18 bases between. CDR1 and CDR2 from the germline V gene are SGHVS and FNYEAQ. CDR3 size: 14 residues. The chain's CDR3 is CASSLRTEAKEQYF. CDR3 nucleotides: TGTGCCAGCAGCCTCAGGACGGAGGCCAAGGAGCAGTACTTC.

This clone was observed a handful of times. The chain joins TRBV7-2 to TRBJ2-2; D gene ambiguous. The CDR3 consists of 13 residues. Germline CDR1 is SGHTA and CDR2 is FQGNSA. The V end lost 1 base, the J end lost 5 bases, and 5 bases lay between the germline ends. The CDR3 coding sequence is TGTGCCAGCAGCTTAGGGAGTACCGGGGAGCTGTTTTTT. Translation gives CASSLGSTGELFF.

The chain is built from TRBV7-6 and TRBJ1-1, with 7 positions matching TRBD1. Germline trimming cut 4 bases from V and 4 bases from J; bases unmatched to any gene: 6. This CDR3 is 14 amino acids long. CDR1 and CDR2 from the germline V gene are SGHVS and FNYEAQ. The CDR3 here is CASSSDRTSTEAFF. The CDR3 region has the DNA TGTGCCAGCAGCTCGGACAGGACGAGCACTGAAGCTTTCTTT.

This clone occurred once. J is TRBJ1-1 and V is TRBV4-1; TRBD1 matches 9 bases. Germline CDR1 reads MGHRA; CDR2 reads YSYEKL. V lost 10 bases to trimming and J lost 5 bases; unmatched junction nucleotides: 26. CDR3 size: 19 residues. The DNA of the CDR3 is TGCGCCACCAGTTTGGGGGCTGGCCTCCGGGACAGGGATTGGACTGAAGCTTTCTTT. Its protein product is CATSLGAGLRDRDWTEAFF.

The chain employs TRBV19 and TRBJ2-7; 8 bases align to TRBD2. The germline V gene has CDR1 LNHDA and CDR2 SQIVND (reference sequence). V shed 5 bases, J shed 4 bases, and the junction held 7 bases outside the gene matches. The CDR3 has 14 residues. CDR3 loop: CASSPGSGSYEQYF. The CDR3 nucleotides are TGTGCCAGTAGTCCGGGGAGCGGGAGTTACGAGCAGTACTTC. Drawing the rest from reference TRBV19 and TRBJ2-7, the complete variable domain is DGGITQSPKYLFRKEGQNVTLSCEQNLNHDAMYWYRQDPGQGLRLIYYSQIVNDFQKGDIAEGYSVSREKKESFPLTVTSAQKNPTAFYLCASSPGSGSYEQYFGPGTRLTVT.

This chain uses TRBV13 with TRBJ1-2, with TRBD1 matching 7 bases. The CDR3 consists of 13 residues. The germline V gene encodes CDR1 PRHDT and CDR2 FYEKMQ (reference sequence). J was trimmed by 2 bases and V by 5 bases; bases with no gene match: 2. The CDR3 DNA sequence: TGTGCCAGCAGCAAACAGGGGAACTATGGCTACACCTTC. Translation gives CASSKQGNYGYTF.

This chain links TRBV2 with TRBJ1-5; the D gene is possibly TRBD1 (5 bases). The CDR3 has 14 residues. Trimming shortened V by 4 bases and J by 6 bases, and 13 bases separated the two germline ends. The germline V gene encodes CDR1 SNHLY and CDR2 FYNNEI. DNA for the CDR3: TGTGCCAGCAGTGCCGGGGGAGTTAGTCAGCCCCAGCATTTT. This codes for CASSAGGVSQPQHF.

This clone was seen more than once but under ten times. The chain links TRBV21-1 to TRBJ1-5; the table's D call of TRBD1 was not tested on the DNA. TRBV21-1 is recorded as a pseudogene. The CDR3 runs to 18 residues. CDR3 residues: CASSDTGGAVCSNQPQHF. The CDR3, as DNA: TGTGCCAGCAGCGATACAGGGGGCGCGGTCTGTAGCAATCAGCCCCAGCATTTT.

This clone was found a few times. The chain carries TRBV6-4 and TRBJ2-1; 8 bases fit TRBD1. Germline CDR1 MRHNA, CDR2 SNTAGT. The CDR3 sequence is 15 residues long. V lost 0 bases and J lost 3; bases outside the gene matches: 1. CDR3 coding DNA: TGTGCCAGCAGTGACTCAACAGGGGGCTACAATGAGCAGTTCTTC. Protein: CASSDSTGGYNEQFF.

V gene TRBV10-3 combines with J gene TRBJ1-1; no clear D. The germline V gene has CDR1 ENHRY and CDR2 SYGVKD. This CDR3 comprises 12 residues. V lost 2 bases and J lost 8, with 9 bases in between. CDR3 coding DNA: TGTGCCATCAGTGAGAGGGCCTTGGAAGCTTTCTTT. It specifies CAISERALEAFF.

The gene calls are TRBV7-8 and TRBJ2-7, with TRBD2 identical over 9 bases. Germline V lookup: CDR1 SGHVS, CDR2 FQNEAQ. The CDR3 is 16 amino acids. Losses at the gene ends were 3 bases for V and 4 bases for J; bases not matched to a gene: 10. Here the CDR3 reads CASSFLGLANFYEQYF. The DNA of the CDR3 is TGTGCCAGCAGCTTCTTAGGACTAGCGAATTTTTACGAGCAGTACTTC.

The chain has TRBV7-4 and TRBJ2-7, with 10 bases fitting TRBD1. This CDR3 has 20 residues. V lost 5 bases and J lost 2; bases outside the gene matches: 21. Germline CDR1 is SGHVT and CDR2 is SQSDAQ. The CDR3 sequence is CASSPQPGDRGKRIPYEQYF. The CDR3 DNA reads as TGTGCCAGCAGCCCACAGCCCGGGGACAGGGGAAAGAGGATTCCCTACGAGCAGTACTTC.

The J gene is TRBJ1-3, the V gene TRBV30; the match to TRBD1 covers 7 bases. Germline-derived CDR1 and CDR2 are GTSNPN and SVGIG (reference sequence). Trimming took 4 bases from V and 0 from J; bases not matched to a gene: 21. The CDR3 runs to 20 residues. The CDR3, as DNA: TGTGCCTGGAAGGGGATCCAGAGGGGACAGATCAAACCCTCTGGAAACACCATATATTTT. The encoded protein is CAWKGIQRGQIKPSGNTIYF.

The CDR3 DNA follows: TGTGCCACCAGCAGAGGAGGACTAGCGGGGTCCTACGAGCAGTACTTC. This encodes CATSRGGLAGSYEQYF. The genes are TRBV15 and TRBJ2-7; 12 nucleotides align to TRBD2. Per the germline V gene, CDR1 is LNHNV and CDR2 is YYDKDF (reference sequence). The CDR3 loop spans 16 amino acids. Trimming removed 1 base from V and 1 base from J; junction bases left unmatched: 2.

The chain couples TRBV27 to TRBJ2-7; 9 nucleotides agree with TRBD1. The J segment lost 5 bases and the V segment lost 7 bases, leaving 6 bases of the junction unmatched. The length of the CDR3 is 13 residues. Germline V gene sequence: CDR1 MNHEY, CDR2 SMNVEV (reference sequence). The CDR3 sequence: CASKWGTGHEQYF. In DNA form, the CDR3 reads TGTGCCAGCAAATGGGGGACAGGGCACGAGCAGTACTTC.

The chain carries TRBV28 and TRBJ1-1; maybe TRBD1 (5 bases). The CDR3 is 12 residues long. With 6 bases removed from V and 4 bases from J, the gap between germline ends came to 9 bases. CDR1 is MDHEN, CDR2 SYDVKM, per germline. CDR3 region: CASRWGGTEAFF. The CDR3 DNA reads TGTGCCAGCAGGTGGGGGGGCACTGAAGCTTTCTTT.

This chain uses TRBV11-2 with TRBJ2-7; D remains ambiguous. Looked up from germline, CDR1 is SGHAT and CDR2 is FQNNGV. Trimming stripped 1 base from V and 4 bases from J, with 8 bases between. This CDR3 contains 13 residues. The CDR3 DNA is TGTGCCAGCAGCTTAGTGCGTGATTACGAGCAGTACTTC. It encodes CASSLVRDYEQYF.

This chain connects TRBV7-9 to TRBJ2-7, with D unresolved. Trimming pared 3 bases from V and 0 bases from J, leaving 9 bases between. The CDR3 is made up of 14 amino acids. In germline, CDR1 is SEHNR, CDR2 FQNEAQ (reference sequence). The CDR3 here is CASSFSGVSYEQYF. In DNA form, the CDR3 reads TGTGCCAGCAGCTTCTCTGGTGTCTCCTACGAGCAGTACTTC.

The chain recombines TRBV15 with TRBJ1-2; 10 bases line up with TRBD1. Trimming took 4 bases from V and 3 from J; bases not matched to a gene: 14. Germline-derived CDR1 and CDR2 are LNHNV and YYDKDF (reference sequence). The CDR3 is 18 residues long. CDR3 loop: CATSTRKRQGAPHYGYTF. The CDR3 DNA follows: TGTGCCACCAGCACCAGGAAAAGACAGGGGGCACCCCACTATGGCTACACCTTC.